The T cell receptor beta chain under discussion was sequenced for a study of blood T cell repertoires in COVID-19. The sample holds one count of this clone. This table comes from immunoSEQ multiplex PCR, and its TCRdb copy is limited to in-frame clones, with some not included. The table lists more than 200,000 clones, approximately 78% of them singletons. Germline CDR1 is GTSNPN and CDR2 is SVGIG (reference sequence). The CDR3 extends over 12 amino acids. The germline V and J ends were trimmed by 4 bases and 7 bases, with 13 bases remaining between them. Sequencing input: peripheral blood. The sequence derives from an elderly woman with COVID-19, enrolled during active disease. The V call is TRBV30, the J call TRBJ1-2; D is uncertain. The CDR3 is CAWNWEAAGYTF. The CDR3 DNA follows: TGTGCCTGGAATTGGGAAGCGGCTGGCTACACCTTC.